This T cell receptor (beta chain) was captured in a study of T cell changes during pregnancy in multiple sclerosis. Trimming stripped 7 bases from V and 4 bases from J, with 21 bases between. Germline CDR1 is SQVTM and CDR2 is ANQGSEA. This CDR3 is 15 amino acids long. Clones were sequenced by immunoSEQ multiplex PCR, and TCRdb holds only the in-frame ones, with some missing. The profile shows approximately 40,000 clones, 80% to 90% of them singletons. The source material was peripheral blood, sampled in the first trimester of pregnancy. This chain joins TRBV29-1 and TRBJ2-3, with D uncertain. The receptor's source is a female donor in good health, enrolled as a control in a pregnancy study. The CDR3 loop reads CSAPLPEFRPDTQYF. The CDR3 DNA sequence: TGCAGCGCCCCCCTGCCGGAGTTCCGCCCAGATACGCAGTATTTT.